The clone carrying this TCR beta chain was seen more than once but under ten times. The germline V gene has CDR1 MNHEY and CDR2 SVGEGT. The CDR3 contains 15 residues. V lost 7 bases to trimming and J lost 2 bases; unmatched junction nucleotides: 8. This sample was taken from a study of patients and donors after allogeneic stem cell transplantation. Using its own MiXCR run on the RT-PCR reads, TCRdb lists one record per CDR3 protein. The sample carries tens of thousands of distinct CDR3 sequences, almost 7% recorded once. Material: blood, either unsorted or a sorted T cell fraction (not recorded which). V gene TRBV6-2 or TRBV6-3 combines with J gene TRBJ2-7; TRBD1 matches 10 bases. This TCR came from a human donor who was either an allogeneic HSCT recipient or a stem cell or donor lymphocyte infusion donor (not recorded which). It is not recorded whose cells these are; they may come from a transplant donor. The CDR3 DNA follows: TGTGCCAGCATACATCGACAGGGGGCGACCTACGAGCAGTACTTC. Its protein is CASIHRQGATYEQYF.